Each of the 14 T cell receptor beta chains below was sequenced from the same sample in a study of T cell repertoires in cytomegalovirus infection (dated by TCRdb to between 2017 and 2020). Their antigen targets remain unknown. The treatment or condition label, as the study defines it: in vitro stimulation with specific CMV peptide epitopes to enrich CMV-specific T cells. For sequencing, an Illumina HiSeq 1500 was employed. Through fastp at Q25 and MiXCR, TCRdb rebuilt clones from the public reads, retaining in-frame beta chains. For every CDR3 protein sequence, its rows merge into one entry that carries the most common genes and DNA. Counted in this sample were roughly 800,000 distinct CDR3 sequences; 25% to 30% of them appeared once. Around 13% of the sample lies in the top ten. Sequencing used cultured CD8+ T cells from PBMCs, obtained from culture after CMV antigen stimulation. The origin of the receptors is a human donor in good health (CMV status not recorded). Some clones in this sample may be carry-over from other donors' samples.

The chain combines TRBV28 with TRBJ2-1; 7 positions agree with TRBD1. The junction had 5 bases not matched to a gene; V was cut back by 4 bases and J by 8 bases. This CDR3 is 13 amino acids long. Germline lookup yields CDR1 MDHEN and CDR2 SYDVKM. The CDR3 sequence is CASSWGQSYEQFF. CDR3 nucleotides: TGTGCCAGCAGTTGGGGACAGAGCTATGAGCAGTTCTTC.

This clonotype was seen more than once but under ten times. The V gene is TRBV27, the J gene TRBJ2-1; no reliable D call. Germline CDR1 MNHEY, CDR2 SMNVEV (reference sequence). The CDR3 is 12 amino acids. The V and J ends lost 11 bases and 3 bases respectively, with 11 bases between them. The CDR3 DNA sequence: TGTGCCGTAGGGTATGGCTACAATGAGCAGTTCTTC. Encoded protein: CAVGYGYNEQFF.

This clonotype turned up a few times. The chain employs TRBV7-2 and TRBJ2-2; 8 bases line up with TRBD1. CDR3 length: 15 amino acids. Germline trimming cut 5 bases from V and 5 bases from J; bases unmatched to any gene: 7. Germline V gene data show CDR1 as SGHTA and CDR2 as FQGNSA. As DNA, the CDR3 is TGTGCCAGCAGCCCCCGGACAGGGATGACCGGGGAGCTGTTTTTT. This sequence encodes CASSPRTGMTGELFF.

This clonotype has just a few counts. This sequence joins TRBV20-1 and TRBJ1-5, with D unclear. Germline V gives CDR1 DFQATT, CDR2 SNEGSKA (reference sequence). This CDR3 comprises 15 residues. V was clipped by 0 bases and J by 2 bases, with 11 bases between them. The CDR3 sequence: CSARDPTFGNQPQHF. CDR3 DNA: TGCAGTGCTAGAGATCCCACATTCGGCAATCAGCCCCAGCATTTT.

The chain is built from TRBV6-1 and TRBJ2-7; D is possibly TRBD1 or TRBD2 (5 bases each). Germline CDR1 and CDR2: MNHNS and SASEGT. This CDR3 comprises 14 residues. V dropped 1 base and J dropped 2 bases, with 9 bases sitting between them. The CDR3 region has the DNA TGTGCCAGCAGTGAAGGGGGGACCACCTACGAGCAGTACTTC. Protein product: CASSEGGTTYEQYF.

This clonotype showed up just a few times. The chain is built from TRBV7-9 and TRBJ1-1, with D perhaps matching TRBD1 (5 bases). From germline, CDR1 is SEHNR and CDR2 FQNEAQ (reference sequence). The V end lost 5 bases, the J end lost 6 bases, and 10 bases lay between the germline ends. CDR3 length: 12 amino acids. This CDR3 reads CASSPRGSEAFF. CDR3 sequence (DNA): TGTGCCAGCAGCCCTAGGGGTTCTGAAGCTTTCTTT.

The rearrangement joins TRBV7-9 to TRBJ2-3, with a tentative D call TRBD2 (6 bases). There are 14 residues in the CDR3. CDR1 and CDR2 (germline): SEHNR, FQNEAQ (reference sequence). V was pared by 5 bases and J by 1 base, with 10 bases between. The CDR3 loop is CASSGGRGTDTQYF. In DNA form, the CDR3 reads TGTGCCAGCAGCGGAGGGCGGGGCACAGATACGCAGTATTTT.

V is TRBV7-6 and J is TRBJ2-7; no firm D call. V was pared by 4 bases and J by 4 bases, with 14 bases between. Germline assignment: CDR1 SGHVS and CDR2 FNYEAQ. CDR3 length equals 14 residues. This CDR3 reads CASSSEGMGYEQYF. CDR3 bases: TGTGCCAGCAGCTCTGAAGGGATGGGGTACGAGCAGTACTTC.

The chain uses TRBV6-1 and TRBJ1-1; 8 bases agree with TRBD1. J lost 8 bases, V lost 2 bases, and 4 bases had no gene match. In germline, CDR1 is MNHNS, CDR2 SASEGT. The CDR3 runs 13 residues. The CDR3 DNA reads as TGTGCCAGCAGTGAAAACAGGGGGAAAGAAGCTTTCTTT. Protein product: CASSENRGKEAFF.

Notes on this clonotype: A junction end diverges from the germline sequence, so it may reflect a read error. The V and J genes are TRBV5-5 and TRBJ1-2, with 8 bases aligning to TRBD1. CDR3 length equals 17 residues. CDR1 and CDR2 from the germline V gene are SGHKS and YYEKEE (reference sequence). This CDR3 is CASSLGTTGEHNNGYTF. The CDR3 DNA follows: TGTGCCAGCAGCTTGGGGACGACAGGGGAGCATAACAATGGCTACACCTTC.

In the case of this clonotype: This clone may be a read error of a much larger clone one base away. The CDR3 DNA follows: TGTGCCAGCAGCTTAAGTAGCAGGGGGCTAGAGACCCAGTACTTC. Encoded protein: CASSLSSRGLETQYF. The chain has TRBV7-2 and TRBJ2-5, with TRBD1 identical over 8 bases. V trimming: 2 bases; J trimming: 4 bases; junction bases outside the gene matches: 6. Germline V gene data show CDR1 as SGHTA and CDR2 as FQGNSA. The CDR3 length is 15 residues.

V and J are TRBV6-1 and TRBJ2-3; D might be TRBD1 (6 bases). Germline V gene sequence: CDR1 MNHNS, CDR2 SASEGT. V was cut by 5 bases and J by 4 bases, with 13 bases left in between. The CDR3 contains 14 residues. This CDR3 is CASSPRQDPDTQYF. Written as DNA, the CDR3 is TGTGCCAGCAGTCCACGACAGGACCCAGATACGCAGTATTTT.

The chain employs TRBV19 and TRBJ2-7, with D possibly TRBD1 on 5 matching bases. Trimming removed 5 bases from V and 5 bases from J, with 13 bases in between. Germline CDR1 LNHDA, CDR2 SQIVND (reference sequence). The CDR3 runs to 13 residues. The CDR3 DNA is TGTGCCAGTAGTGTTTCAGGGTTCGACGAGCAGTACTTC. Its protein is CASSVSGFDEQYF.

This clonotype occurred many times. This chain uses TRBV27 with TRBJ1-1, with 7 positions matching TRBD1. CDR3 size: 16 residues. V shed 2 bases, J shed 0 bases, and the junction held 6 bases outside the gene matches. The germline V gene encodes CDR1 MNHEY and CDR2 SMNVEV (reference sequence). CDR3 sequence: CASSLLGGVLNTEAFF. The CDR3 bases are TGTGCCAGCAGTTTACTAGGGGGCGTATTGAACACTGAAGCTTTCTTT.